This T cell receptor (beta chain) is drawn from a study of T cells in Graves' hyperthyroidism and ophthalmopathy. Study-level background: Initial diagnosis, before any treatment, was when peripheral blood was collected.

Among ophthalmopathy patients, the Clinical Activity Score reached at least 3, the NOSPECS grade reached at least 4, and duration remained under 3 months. CDR1 and CDR2 from the germline V gene are SGHRS and YFSETQ. With 4 bases removed from V and 2 bases from J, the gap between germline ends came to 10 bases. CDR3 length equals 13 residues. Remarks on this clonotype: Its target is not known.

Study-level points and caveats: Among thyroid clonotypes expanded above 0.001, most also appeared in blood. Ophthalmopathy was distinguished from stable hyperthyroidism by 13 V-J signatures.

Researchers took RNA transcripts and amplified the TCR beta CDR3 regions from them. In the first-round RT-PCR of the TCR CDR3, the HTBI primer set was used. TCRdb re-called the multiplex PCR reads through MiXCR, storing one row per CDR3 protein. Of about 460,000 distinct CDR3 sequences listed, approximately 23% were seen once; the top ten hold about 49%. The sequenced material came from blood. This chain connects TRBV5-1 to TRBJ2-7; D call uncertain. This receptor was identified in a woman in her 70s with Graves' ophthalmopathy. DNA for the CDR3: TGCGCCAGCAGCGCTACGGTGACCTACGAGCAGTACTTC. As protein: CASSATVTYEQYF. The whole variable domain, remainder taken from reference TRBV5-1 and TRBJ2-7, is KAGVTQTPRYLIKTRGQQVTLSCSPISGHRSVSWYQQTPGQGLQFLFEYFSETQRNKGNFPGRFSGRQFSNSRSEMNVSTLELGDSALYLCASSATVTYEQYFGPGTRLTVT.